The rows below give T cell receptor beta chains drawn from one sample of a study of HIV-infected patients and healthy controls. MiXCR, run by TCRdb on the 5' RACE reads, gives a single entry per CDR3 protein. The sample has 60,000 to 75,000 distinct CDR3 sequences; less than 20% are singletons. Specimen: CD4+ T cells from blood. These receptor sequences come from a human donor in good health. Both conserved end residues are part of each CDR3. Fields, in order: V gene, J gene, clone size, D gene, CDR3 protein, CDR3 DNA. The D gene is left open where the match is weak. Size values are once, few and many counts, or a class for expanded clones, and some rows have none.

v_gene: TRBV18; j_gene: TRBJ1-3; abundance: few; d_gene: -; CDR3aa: CASSPPPGNTIYF; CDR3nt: TGTGCCAGCTCACCACCGCCTGGAAACACCATATATTTT
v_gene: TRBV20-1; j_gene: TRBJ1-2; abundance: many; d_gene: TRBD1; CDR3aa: CSARGDSYEYGYTF; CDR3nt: TGCAGTGCTAGAGGGGACAGCTACGAATATGGCTACACCTTC
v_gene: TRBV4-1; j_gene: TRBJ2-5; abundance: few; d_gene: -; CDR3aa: CASSQASGVGETQYF; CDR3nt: TGCGCCAGCAGCCAAGCCTCTGGGGTAGGAGAGACCCAGTACTTC
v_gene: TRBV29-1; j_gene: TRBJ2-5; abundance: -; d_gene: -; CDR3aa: CSVEVGGAETQYF; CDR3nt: TGCAGCGTTGAGGTTGGGGGGGCAGAGACCCAGTACTTC
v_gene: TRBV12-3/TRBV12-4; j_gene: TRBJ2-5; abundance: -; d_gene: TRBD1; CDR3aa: CASSFATGTEETQYF; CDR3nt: TGTGCCAGCAGTTTCGCAACCGGGACAGAAGAGACCCAGTACTTC
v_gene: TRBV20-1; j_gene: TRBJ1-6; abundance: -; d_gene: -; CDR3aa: CSAKKGSGRDSPLHF; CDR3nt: TGCAGTGCTAAGAAGGGGTCGGGGAGGGATTCACCCCTCCACTTT
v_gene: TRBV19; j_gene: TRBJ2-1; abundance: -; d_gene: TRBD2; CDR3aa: CASSIGAGKPSGSSYNEQFF; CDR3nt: TGTGCCAGTAGTATAGGTGCAGGGAAGCCTAGCGGGAGCTCCTACAATGAGCAGTTCTTC
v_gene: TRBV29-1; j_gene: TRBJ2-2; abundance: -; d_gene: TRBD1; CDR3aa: CSVEDLDYRGTGELFF; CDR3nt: TGCAGCGTTGAAGATCTCGACTACAGGGGCACCGGGGAGCTGTTTTTT
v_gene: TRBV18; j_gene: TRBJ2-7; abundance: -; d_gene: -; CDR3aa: CASSPAAWGDDEQYF; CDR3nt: TGTGCCAGCTCACCTGCGGCTTGGGGAGACGACGAGCAGTACTTC
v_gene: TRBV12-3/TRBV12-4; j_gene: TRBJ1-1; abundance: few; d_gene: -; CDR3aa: CASSLHSAEAFF; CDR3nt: TGTGCCAGCAGCCTCCATTCCGCTGAAGCTTTCTTT
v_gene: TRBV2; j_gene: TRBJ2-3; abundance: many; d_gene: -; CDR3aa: CASNQRGTDTQYF; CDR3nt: TGTGCCAGCAACCAGCGGGGCACAGATACGCAGTATTTT
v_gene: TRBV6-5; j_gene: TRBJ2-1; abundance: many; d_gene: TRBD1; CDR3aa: CASSRMGTGRNEQFF; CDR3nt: TGTGCCAGCAGCCGAATGGGGACAGGACGGAATGAGCAGTTCTTC
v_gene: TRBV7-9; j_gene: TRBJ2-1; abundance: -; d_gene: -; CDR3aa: CASNPKQGYNEQFF; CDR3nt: TGTGCCAGCAACCCTAAGCAGGGATACAATGAGCAGTTCTTC
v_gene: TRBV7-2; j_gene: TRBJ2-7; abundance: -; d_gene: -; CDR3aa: CASSLTDTYEQYF; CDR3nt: TGTGCCAGCAGTCTCACTGATACTTACGAGCAGTACTTC
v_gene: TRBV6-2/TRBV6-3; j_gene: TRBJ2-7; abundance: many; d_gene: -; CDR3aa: CASKIRSSYEQYF; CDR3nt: TGTGCCAGCAAGATTAGGAGCTCCTACGAGCAGTACTTC
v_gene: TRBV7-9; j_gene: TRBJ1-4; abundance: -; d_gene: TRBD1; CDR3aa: CATIPREGRGLQKLFF; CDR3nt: TGTGCCACCATCCCAAGGGAAGGCAGGGGGCTCCAAAAACTGTTTTTT
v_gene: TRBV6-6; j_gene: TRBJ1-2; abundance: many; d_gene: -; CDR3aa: CASRMAASYYGYTF; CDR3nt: TGTGCCAGCAGGATGGCAGCGTCTTACTATGGCTACACCTTC
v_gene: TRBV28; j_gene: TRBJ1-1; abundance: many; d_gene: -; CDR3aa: CASNLVGGEAFF; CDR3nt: TGTGCCAGCAACCTAGTTGGGGGAGAAGCTTTCTTT
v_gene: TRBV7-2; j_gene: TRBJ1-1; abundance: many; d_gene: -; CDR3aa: CASSPTTTVKEAFF; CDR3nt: TGTGCCAGCAGCCCGACGACGACGGTAAAGGAAGCTTTCTTT
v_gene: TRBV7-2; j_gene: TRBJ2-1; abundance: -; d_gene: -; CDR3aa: CASSLLLDEQFF; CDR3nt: TGTGCCAGCAGCTTACTGTTAGATGAGCAGTTCTTC
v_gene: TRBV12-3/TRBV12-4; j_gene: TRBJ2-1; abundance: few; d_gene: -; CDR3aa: CASSPRPRKEQFF; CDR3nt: TGTGCCAGCAGTCCCCGACCCCGAAAGGAGCAGTTCTTC
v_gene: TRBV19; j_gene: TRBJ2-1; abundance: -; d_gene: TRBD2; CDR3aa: CASSSGTSGMNEQFF; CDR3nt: TGTGCCAGTAGTAGTGGGACTAGCGGGATGAATGAGCAGTTCTTC
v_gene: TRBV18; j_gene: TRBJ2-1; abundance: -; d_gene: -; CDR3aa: CASSLTANSYNEQFF; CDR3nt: TGTGCCAGCTCATTGACAGCGAACTCCTACAATGAGCAGTTCTTC
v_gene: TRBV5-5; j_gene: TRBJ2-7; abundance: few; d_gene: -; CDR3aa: CASSLERDEQYF; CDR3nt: TGTGCCAGCAGCTTGGAACGGGACGAGCAGTACTTC
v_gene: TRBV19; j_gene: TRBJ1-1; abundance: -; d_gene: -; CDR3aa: CASSTGTPWGNTEAFF; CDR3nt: TGTGCCAGTAGCACCGGGACACCTTGGGGGAACACTGAAGCTTTCTTT
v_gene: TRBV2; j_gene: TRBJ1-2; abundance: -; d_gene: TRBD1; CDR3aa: CASSVDRDVGTGYTF; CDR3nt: TGTGCCAGCAGTGTTGACAGGGATGTAGGGACGGGCTACACCTTC
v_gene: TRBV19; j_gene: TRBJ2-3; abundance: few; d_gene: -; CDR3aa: CASSIGSGTDTQYF; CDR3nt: TGTGCCAGTAGTATTGGTTCTGGGACAGATACGCAGTATTTT
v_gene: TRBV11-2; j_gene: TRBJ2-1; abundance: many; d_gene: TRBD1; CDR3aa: CASSSHRGNEQFF; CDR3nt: TGTGCCAGCAGCTCCCACAGGGGGAATGAGCAGTTCTTC
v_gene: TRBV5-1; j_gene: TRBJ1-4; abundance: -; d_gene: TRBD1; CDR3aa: CASSLDGQATNEKLFF; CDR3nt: TGCGCCAGCAGCTTGGACGGACAGGCGACGAATGAAAAACTGTTTTTT
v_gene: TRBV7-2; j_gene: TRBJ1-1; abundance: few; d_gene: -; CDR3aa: CASSLAGPKLEAFF; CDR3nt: TGTGCCAGCAGCTTAGCGGGACCAAAATTAGAAGCTTTCTTT
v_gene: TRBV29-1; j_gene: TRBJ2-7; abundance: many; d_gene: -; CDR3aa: CSGRDTAYEQYF; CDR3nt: TGCAGCGGCCGGGACACCGCCTACGAGCAGTACTTC
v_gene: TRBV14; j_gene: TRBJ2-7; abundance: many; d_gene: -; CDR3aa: CASSQARVGEQYF; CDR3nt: TGTGCCAGCAGCCAAGCCCGGGTAGGCGAGCAGTACTTC
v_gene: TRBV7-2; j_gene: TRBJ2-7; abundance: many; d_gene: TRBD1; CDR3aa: CASSFGGSDRVNF; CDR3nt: TGTGCCAGCAGCTTTGGGGGCTCGGACAGGGTGAACTTC
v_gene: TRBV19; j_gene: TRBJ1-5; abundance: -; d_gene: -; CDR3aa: CASSTHRDGVSNQPQHF; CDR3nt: TGTGCCAGTAGTACGCACCGGGACGGTGTTAGCAATCAGCCCCAGCATTTT
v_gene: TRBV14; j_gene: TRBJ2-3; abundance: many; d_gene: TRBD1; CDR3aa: CASSQVGQGTDTQYF; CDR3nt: TGTGCCAGCAGCCAGGTCGGACAGGGCACAGATACGCAGTATTTT
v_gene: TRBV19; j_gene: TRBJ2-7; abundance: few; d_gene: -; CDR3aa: CASSKYASQDYEQYF; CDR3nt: TGTGCCAGTAGTAAGTATGCGAGTCAGGACTACGAGCAGTACTTC
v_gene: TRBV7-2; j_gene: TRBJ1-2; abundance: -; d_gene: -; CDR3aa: CASSPKPGANLANYGYTF; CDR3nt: TGTGCCAGCAGCCCGAAACCGGGGGCAAACTTAGCTAACTATGGCTACACCTTC
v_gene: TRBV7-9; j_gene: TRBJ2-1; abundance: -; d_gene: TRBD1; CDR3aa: CASSSDRALHEQFF; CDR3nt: TGTGCCAGCAGCTCGGACAGGGCTCTCCATGAGCAGTTCTTC
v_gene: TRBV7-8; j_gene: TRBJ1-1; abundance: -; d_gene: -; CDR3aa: CASSLPGVYSEAFF; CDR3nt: TGTGCCAGCAGCTTACCAGGGGTTTACAGTGAAGCTTTCTTT
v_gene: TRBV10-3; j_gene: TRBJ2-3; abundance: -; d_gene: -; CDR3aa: CAIGESASTDTQYF; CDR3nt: TGTGCCATCGGGGAGTCGGCCAGCACAGATACGCAGTATTTT
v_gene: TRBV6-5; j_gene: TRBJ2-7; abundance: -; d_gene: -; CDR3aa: CASRQGLSYEQYF; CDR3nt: TGTGCCAGCAGACAAGGACTTTCCTACGAGCAGTACTTC
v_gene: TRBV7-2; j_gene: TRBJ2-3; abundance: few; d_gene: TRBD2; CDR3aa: CASSRTSGSFGSTQYF; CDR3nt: TGTGCCAGCAGCCGAACTAGCGGGAGCTTTGGGAGTACGCAGTATTTT